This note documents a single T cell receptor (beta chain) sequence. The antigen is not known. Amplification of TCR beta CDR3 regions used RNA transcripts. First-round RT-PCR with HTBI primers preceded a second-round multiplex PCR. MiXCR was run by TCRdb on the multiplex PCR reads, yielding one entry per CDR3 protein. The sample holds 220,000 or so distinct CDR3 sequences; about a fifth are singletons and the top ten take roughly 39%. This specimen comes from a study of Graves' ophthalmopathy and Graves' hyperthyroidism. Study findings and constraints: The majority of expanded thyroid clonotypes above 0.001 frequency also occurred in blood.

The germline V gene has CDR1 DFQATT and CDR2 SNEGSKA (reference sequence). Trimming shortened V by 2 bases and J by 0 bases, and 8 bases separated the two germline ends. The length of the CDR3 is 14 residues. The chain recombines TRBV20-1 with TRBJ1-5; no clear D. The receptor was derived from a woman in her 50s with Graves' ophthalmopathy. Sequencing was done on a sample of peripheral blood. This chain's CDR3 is CSARQPYSNQPQHF. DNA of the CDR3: TGCAGTGCTAGACAGCCCTATAGCAATCAGCCCCAGCATTTT.